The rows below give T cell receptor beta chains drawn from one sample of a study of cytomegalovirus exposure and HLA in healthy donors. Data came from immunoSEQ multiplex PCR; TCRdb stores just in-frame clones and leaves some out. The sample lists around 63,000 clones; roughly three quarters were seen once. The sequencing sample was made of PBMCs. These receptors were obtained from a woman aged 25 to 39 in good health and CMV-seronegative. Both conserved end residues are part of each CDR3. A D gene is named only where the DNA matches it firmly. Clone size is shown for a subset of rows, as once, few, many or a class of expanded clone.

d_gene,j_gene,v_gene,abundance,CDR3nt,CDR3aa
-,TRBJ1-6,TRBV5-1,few,TGCGCCAGCAGCTTGGCCGGCGGGCGGTATGGTTCACCCCTCCACTTT,CASSLAGGRYGSPLHF
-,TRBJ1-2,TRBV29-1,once,TGCAGCGTCTACCTCTTATATGGCTACACCTTC,CSVYLLYGYTF
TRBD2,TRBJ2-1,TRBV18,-,TGTGCCAGCTCACTTTCTAGCGGGAGGGCCGATGAGCAGTTCTTC,CASSLSSGRADEQFF
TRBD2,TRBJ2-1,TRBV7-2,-,TGTGCCAGCAGCTTAGATGCAGCGGCGGGGGCCTACAATGAGCAGTTCTTC,CASSLDAAAGAYNEQFF
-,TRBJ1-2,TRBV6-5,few,TGTGCCAGCAGTTACGAACAGAACTATGGCTACACCTTC,CASSYEQNYGYTF
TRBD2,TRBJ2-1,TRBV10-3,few,TGTGCCATCAGGAAAACTAGCGGAGGCTACAATGAGCAGTTCTTC,CAIRKTSGGYNEQFF
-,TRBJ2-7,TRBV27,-,TGTGCCAGCAGTTTCCCCCCCCGGGGAACACTATACGAGCAGTACTTC,CASSFPPRGTLYEQYF
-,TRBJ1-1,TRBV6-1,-,TGTGCCAGCATAAAGGCCGGGGGCACTGAAGCTTTCTTT,CASIKAGGTEAFF
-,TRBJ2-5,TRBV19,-,TGTGCCAGTAGTATTGGTGGGGCAGGGGAACAAGAGACCCAGTACTTC,CASSIGGAGEQETQYF
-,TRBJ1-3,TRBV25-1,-,TGTGCCAGCAGTGGCCGGGGAAACACCATATATTTT,CASSGRGNTIYF
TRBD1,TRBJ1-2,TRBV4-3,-,TGCGCCAGCAGCCAAGATAATGGACAGGGTGCCTATGGCTACACCTTC,CASSQDNGQGAYGYTF
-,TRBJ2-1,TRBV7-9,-,TGTTCCAGCAGCTTAACCCAGGGGCCTTCCTACAATGAGCAGTTCTTC,CSSSLTQGPSYNEQFF